The 32 T cell receptor beta chains reported below all come from one sample, sequenced in a study of monozygotic twins with inflammatory bowel disease. No DNA is given; TCRdb re-called the 5' RACE reads and lists each CDR3 protein once. In total, the table holds approximately 200,000 distinct CDR3 sequences. Sequencing was done on a sample of blood. The receptors originated from a human donor with ulcerative colitis or Crohn's disease, or a healthy co-twin of an affected twin (not recorded which).

The chain employs TRBV5-1 and TRBJ1-1. Germline V gives CDR1 SGHRS, CDR2 YFSETQ. This CDR3 has 15 amino acids. This CDR3 is CASSSRLDKNTEAFF.

This chain joins TRBV20-1 and TRBJ2-3; TCRdb reports TRBD1, a call that lacks DNA to check it against. The germline V gene has CDR1 DFQATT and CDR2 SNEGSKA (reference sequence). The length of the CDR3 is 14 residues. The CDR3: CSARGGPLTDTQYF.

J is TRBJ1-3 and V is TRBV6-5; TCRdb names TRBD1, which stays unverified in the absence of DNA. CDR1 is MNHEY, CDR2 SVGAGI, per germline. The CDR3 runs 15 residues. CDR3 region: CASSYLRGSGNTIYF.

The V and J genes are TRBV7-9 and TRBJ2-3. Germline CDR1 is SEHNR and CDR2 is FQNEAQ (reference sequence). The CDR3 is 12 amino acids. The CDR3 sequence: CASSKTTDTQYF. Full variable domain (rest looked up from reference TRBV7-9 and TRBJ2-3): DTGVSQNPRHKITKRGQNVTFRCDPISEHNRLYWYRQTLGQGPEFLTYFQNEAQLEKSRLLSDRFSAERPKGSFSTLEIQRTEQGDSAMYLCASSKTTDTQYFGPGTRLTVL.

The chain couples TRBV5-1 to TRBJ2-5; TCRdb names TRBD2, which stays unverified in the absence of DNA. CDR3 length: 13 amino acids. Germline loops: CDR1 SGHRS, CDR2 YFSETQ. This chain's CDR3 is CASSLNGGETQYF.

The V call is TRBV19, the J call TRBJ1-6; as DNA is missing, the TRBD1 call by TCRdb cannot be tested. The CDR3 sequence is 15 residues long. The V gene's germline CDR1 is LNHDA and CDR2 SQIVND (reference sequence). CDR3 region: CASSTTGEYNSPLHF.

The chain employs TRBV12-3 or TRBV12-4 and TRBJ1-1; TCRdb's D gene call, TRBD1, goes unchecked for lack of DNA. The CDR3 is 13 amino acids. CDR3 protein: CASSWWQGAGAFF.

J is TRBJ2-1 and V is TRBV10-2. The CDR3 totals 13 residues. The germline V gene encodes CDR1 WSHSY and CDR2 SAAADI. The CDR3 here is CASSEGGHNEQFF.

The chain uses TRBV3-1 and TRBJ2-7; TCRdb proposes TRBD2, but this gene call is untestable without DNA. The V gene's germline CDR1 is LGHDT and CDR2 YNNKEL (reference sequence). This CDR3 is built from 15 residues. This CDR3 is CASSSVLAGTYAQYF.

The chain employs TRBV7-9 and TRBJ2-7; TCRdb's D call, TRBD2, is unchecked because there is no DNA. Germline V gene data show CDR1 as SEHNR and CDR2 as FQNEAQ (reference sequence). This CDR3 contains 17 residues. The chain's CDR3 is CASSLKSGGSSSYEQYF. The full variable domain, rest sourced from reference TRBV7-9 and TRBJ2-7, is DTGVSQNPRHKITKRGQNVTFRCDPISEHNRLYWYRQTLGQGPEFLTYFQNEAQLEKSRLLSDRFSAERPKGSFSTLEIQRTEQGDSAMYLCASSLKSGGSSSYEQYFGPGTRLTVT.

This chain links TRBV12-2 with TRBJ2-5; TCRdb's D call, TRBD1, is unchecked because there is no DNA. TRBV12-2 is a pseudogene locus. CDR3 length: 21 residues. CDR3 residues: CASRLALPAVPKPHLQETQYF.

The chain joins TRBV5-1 to TRBJ2-1; checking the TCRdb D call of TRBD1 is not possible without DNA. The CDR3 sequence is 15 residues long. CDR1 SGHRS and CDR2 YFSETQ come from the germline V gene. The CDR3 sequence is CASSLAWAGANEQFF.

The rearrangement uses TRBV20-1 and TRBJ1-1; the D call of TRBD1 rests on TCRdb alone, since no DNA is present to check it. The length of the CDR3 is 14 residues. CDR1 and CDR2 from the germline V gene are DFQATT and SNEGSKA (reference sequence). The CDR3 protein is CSARTQRGDTEAFF.

V and J are TRBV4-1 and TRBJ1-1; the D call from TCRdb, TRBD1, cannot be confirmed without DNA. The length of the CDR3 is 17 residues. Germline CDR1 reads MGHRA; CDR2 reads YSYEKL. The CDR3 protein is CASSQGGPGHENTEAFF.

This chain links TRBV4-1 with TRBJ2-5; TCRdb selects TRBD1, and the lack of DNA leaves this call unchecked. The CDR3 loop spans 16 amino acids. Looked up from germline, CDR1 is MGHRA and CDR2 is YSYEKL. The CDR3 reads CASSRPRQGAWETQYF.

The rearrangement links TRBV11-2 to TRBJ1-4; the D gene TCRdb calls, TRBD1, cannot be checked with no DNA. Germline V gives CDR1 SGHAT, CDR2 FQNNGV. CDR3 length: 15 residues. CDR3 in amino acids: CASRGVGRGNEKLFF.

The chain combines TRBV12-5 with TRBJ2-3. The CDR3 extends over 13 amino acids. CDR1 and CDR2 from the germline V gene are LGHNT and FRNRAP. CDR3 in amino acids: CASGLVGADTQYF.

J is TRBJ2-1 and V is TRBV20-1; TCRdb picks TRBD2, but there is no DNA to check that call. The CDR3 length is 12 residues. Germline CDR1 DFQATT, CDR2 SNEGSKA (reference sequence). This chain's CDR3 is CSALQRGMVQFF.

The chain combines TRBV5-6 with TRBJ1-5; TCRdb names TRBD1, which stays unverified in the absence of DNA. Germline V gene data show CDR1 as SGHDT and CDR2 as YYEEEE. This CDR3 contains 13 residues. The CDR3 sequence: CASSWRAGQPQHF.

This chain connects TRBV15 to TRBJ1-1. Germline V CDR1 and CDR2: LNHNV, YYDKDF (reference sequence). The CDR3 is made up of 14 amino acids. CDR3 residues: CATSTREMNTEAFF.

This rearrangement joins TRBV27 to TRBJ1-1. The germline CDR1 and CDR2 sequences are MNHEY and SMNVEV (reference sequence). This CDR3 is 13 amino acids long. Here the CDR3 reads CASSLRRGTEAFF.

The J gene is TRBJ2-3, the V gene TRBV7-7; the D gene TCRdb calls, TRBD1, cannot be checked with no DNA. Germline V gives CDR1 SSHAT, CDR2 FNYEAQ (reference sequence). The CDR3 is 15 residues long. The CDR3: CASSRTGWRGDTQYF.

The chain uses TRBV12-5 and TRBJ1-6; with no DNA, the TCRdb D assignment of TRBD1 cannot be verified. The CDR3 is 17 residues long. CDR1 and CDR2 from the germline V gene are LGHNT and FRNRAP. The CDR3 sequence is CASGLVRLATGNSPLHF.

This chain connects TRBV12-3 or TRBV12-4 to TRBJ1-4; the TRBD1 assignment by TCRdb is unverifiable without DNA. The CDR3 contains 14 residues. CDR3 sequence: CASSFRWGDEKLFF.

V is TRBV20-1 and J is TRBJ2-5; TCRdb names TRBD2, which stays unverified in the absence of DNA. This CDR3 is 13 amino acids long. Germline V gene sequence: CDR1 DFQATT, CDR2 SNEGSKA (reference sequence). The chain's CDR3 is CSARGGTLETQYF.

The chain combines TRBV5-1 with TRBJ1-4; the D call of TRBD1 rests on TCRdb alone, since no DNA is present to check it. The CDR3 loop spans 13 amino acids. Germline assignment: CDR1 SGHRS and CDR2 YFSETQ. The CDR3 spells CASSRGRGEKLFF.

This sequence joins TRBV12-3 or TRBV12-4 and TRBJ2-5; the TRBD1 assignment by TCRdb is unverifiable without DNA. This CDR3 contains 15 residues. The chain's CDR3 is CASSGTGRSQETQYF.

The chain combines TRBV6-1 with TRBJ1-1; TCRdb returns TRBD1, unconfirmable since there is no DNA. CDR3 length: 15 amino acids. Per the germline V gene, CDR1 is MNHNS and CDR2 is SASEGT. The CDR3: CASSGQGLKYTEAFF.

The rearrangement links TRBV6-6 to TRBJ2-3. Germline values: CDR1 MNHNY, CDR2 SVGAGI (reference sequence). The CDR3 covers 13 residues. The CDR3 loop is CASSYTLPDTQYF.

V gene TRBV7-3 combines with J gene TRBJ2-1; TCRdb indicates TRBD1, and absent DNA this call remains unverified. The length of the CDR3 is 18 residues. Germline V gives CDR1 SGHTA, CDR2 FQGTGA. CDR3 sequence: CASSSTPGTGENYNEQFF.

The chain employs TRBV5-5 and TRBJ2-5; the TCRdb D gene call, TRBD1, has no DNA to confirm it. The CDR3 sequence is 15 residues long. Germline CDR1 reads SGHKS; CDR2 reads YYEKEE (reference sequence). CDR3 amino acids: CASSSVGQGGETQYF.

CDR3 sequence reads: CASRVGTSGKETQYF. The J gene is TRBJ2-5, the V gene TRBV5-4; the D call of TRBD2 rests on TCRdb alone, since no DNA is present to check it. In germline, CDR1 is SGHNT, CDR2 YYREEE (reference sequence). This CDR3 region has 15 residues. Looking up the rest from reference TRBV5-4 and TRBJ2-5 gives the full variable domain: ETGVTQSPTHLIKTRGQQVTLRCSSQSGHNTVSWYQQALGQGPQFIFQYYREEENGRGNFPPRFSGLQFPNYSSELNVNALELDDSALYLCASRVGTSGKETQYFGPGTRLLVL.